The source of this T cell receptor (beta chain) is a study of blood T cell repertoires in COVID-19. Study-wide context: The United States, Italy and Spain supplied acute and convalescent COVID-19 samples. Nucleic acid was either cDNA or gDNA, and it came from T cells, B-cell-depleted T cells, or PBMCs.

The protocol was immunoSEQ multiplex PCR, while the TCRdb copy is restricted to in-frame clones and leaves out a portion. The sample has roughly 21,000 clones, 75% to 90% seen once. The sequence came from a woman aged 80 or over with active or convalescent COVID-19. The sample consisted of peripheral blood.

The CDR3 loop reads CASSQVRAGNTIYF. DNA for the CDR3: TGTGCCAGCAGCCAAGTCCGCGCCGGAAACACCATATATTTT. This chain joins TRBV14 and TRBJ1-3; D unresolved. V was cut by 1 base and J by 4 bases, with 8 bases left in between. The CDR3 length is 14 residues. The V gene's germline CDR1 is SGHDN and CDR2 FVKESK. The variable domain in full, completed from reference TRBV14 and TRBJ1-3, reads EAGVTQFPSHSVIEKGQTVTLRCDPISGHDNLYWYRRVMGKEIKFLLHFVKESKQDESGMPNNRFLAERTGGTYSTLKVQPAELEDSGVYFCASSQVRAGNTIYFGEGSWLTVV.